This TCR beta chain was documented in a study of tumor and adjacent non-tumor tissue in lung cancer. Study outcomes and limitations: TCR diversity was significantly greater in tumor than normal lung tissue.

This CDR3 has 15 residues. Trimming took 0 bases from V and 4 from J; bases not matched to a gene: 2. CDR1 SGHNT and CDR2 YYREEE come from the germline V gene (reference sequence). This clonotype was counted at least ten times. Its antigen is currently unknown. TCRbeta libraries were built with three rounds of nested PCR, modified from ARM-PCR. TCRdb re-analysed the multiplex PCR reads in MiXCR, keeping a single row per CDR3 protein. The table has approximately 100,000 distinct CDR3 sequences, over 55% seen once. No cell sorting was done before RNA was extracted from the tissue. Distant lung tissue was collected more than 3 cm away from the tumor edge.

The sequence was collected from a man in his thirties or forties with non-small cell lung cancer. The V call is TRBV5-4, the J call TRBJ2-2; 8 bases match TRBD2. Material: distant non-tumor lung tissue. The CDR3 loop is CASSLEAGGTGELFF. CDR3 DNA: TGTGCCAGCAGCTTGGAGGCGGGAGGCACCGGGGAGCTGTTTTTT.